These 2 T cell receptor beta chains were sequenced from one sample in a study of OX40 agonist ivuxolimab in advanced cancers. The protocol was immunoSEQ multiplex PCR, while the TCRdb copy is restricted to in-frame clones and leaves out a portion. The table records about 81,000 clones, approximately 85% of them present only once. The sample consisted of CD4+ or CD8+ T cells sorted from blood, taken in a trial of the OX40 agonist ivuxolimab. These receptor sequences come from an adult with an advanced solid tumor such as melanoma, head and neck, liver or kidney cancer.

This clone has only one observation. The chain recombines TRBV7-2 with TRBJ1-1; TRBD1 matches 7 bases. Germline V gives CDR1 SGHTA, CDR2 FQGNSA. The V gene end was trimmed by 1 base and the J gene end by 2 bases; junction bases not matched to a gene: 1. This CDR3 is built from 14 residues. The CDR3 bases are TGTGCCAGCAGCTTAGACAGGGGTAACACTGAAGCTTTCTTT. This codes for CASSLDRGNTEAFF.

The chain uses TRBV2 and TRBJ2-1, with a possible D match to TRBD1 (6 bases). The CDR3 sequence is 15 residues long. Germline loops: CDR1 SNHLY, CDR2 FYNNEI. Trimming stripped 5 bases from V and 8 bases from J, with 19 bases between. The CDR3 sequence: CASSKGPLEGDEQFF. Here the CDR3 DNA reads TGTGCCAGCAGTAAAGGGCCTCTAGAGGGGGATGAGCAGTTCTTC. The variable domain in full, with the rest retrieved from reference TRBV2 and TRBJ2-1, is EPEVTQTPSHQVTQMGQEVILRCVPISNHLYFYWYRQILGQKVEFLVSFYNNEISEKSEIFDDQFSVERPDGSNFTLKIRSTKLEDSAMYFCASSKGPLEGDEQFFGPGTRLTVL.